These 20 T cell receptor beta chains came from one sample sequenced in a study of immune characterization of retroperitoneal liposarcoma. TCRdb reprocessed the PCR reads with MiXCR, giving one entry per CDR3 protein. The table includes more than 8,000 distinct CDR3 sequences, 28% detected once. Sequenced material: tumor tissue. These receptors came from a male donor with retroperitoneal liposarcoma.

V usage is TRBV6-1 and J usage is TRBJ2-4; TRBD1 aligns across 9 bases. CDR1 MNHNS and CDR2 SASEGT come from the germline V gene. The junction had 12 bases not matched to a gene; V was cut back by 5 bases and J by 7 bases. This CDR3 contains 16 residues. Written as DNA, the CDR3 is TGTGCCAGCAGTTATACGGGGACAGGGCCCCACAACATTCAGTACTTC. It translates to CASSYTGTGPHNIQYF.

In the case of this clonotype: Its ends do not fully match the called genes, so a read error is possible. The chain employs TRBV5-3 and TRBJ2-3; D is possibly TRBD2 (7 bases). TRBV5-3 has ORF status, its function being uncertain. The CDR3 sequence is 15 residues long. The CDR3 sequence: CASSLGGGVTDTQYF. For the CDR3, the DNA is TGTGCCAGCAGCTTGGGCGGGGGCGTCACAGATACGCAGTATTTT.

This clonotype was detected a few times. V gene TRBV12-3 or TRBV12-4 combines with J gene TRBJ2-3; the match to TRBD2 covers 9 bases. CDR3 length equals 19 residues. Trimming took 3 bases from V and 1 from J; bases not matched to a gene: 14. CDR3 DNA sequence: TGTGCCAGCAGTTTTGGACTAGCGATATTTAAACCTGGCACAGATACGCAGTATTTT. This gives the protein CASSFGLAIFKPGTDTQYF.

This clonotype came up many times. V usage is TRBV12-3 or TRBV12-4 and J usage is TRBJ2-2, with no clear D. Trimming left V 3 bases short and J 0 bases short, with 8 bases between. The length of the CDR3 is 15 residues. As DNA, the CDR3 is TGTGCCAGCAGTTTTTCCCCTACGAACACCGGGGAGCTGTTTTTT. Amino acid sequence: CASSFSPTNTGELFF.

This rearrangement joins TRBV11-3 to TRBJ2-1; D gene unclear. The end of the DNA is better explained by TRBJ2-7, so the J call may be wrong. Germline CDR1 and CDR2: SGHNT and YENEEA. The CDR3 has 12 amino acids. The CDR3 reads CASRDRYNEQYF. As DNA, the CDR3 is TGTGCCAGCAGGGACCGTTACAATGAGCAGTACTTC.

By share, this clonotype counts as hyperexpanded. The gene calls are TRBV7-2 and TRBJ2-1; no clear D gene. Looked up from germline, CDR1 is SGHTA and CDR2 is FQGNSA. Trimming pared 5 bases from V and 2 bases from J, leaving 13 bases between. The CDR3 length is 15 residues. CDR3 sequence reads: CASSPLYGAYNEQFF. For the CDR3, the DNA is TGTGCCAGCAGCCCTTTGTATGGGGCCTACAATGAGCAGTTCTTC.

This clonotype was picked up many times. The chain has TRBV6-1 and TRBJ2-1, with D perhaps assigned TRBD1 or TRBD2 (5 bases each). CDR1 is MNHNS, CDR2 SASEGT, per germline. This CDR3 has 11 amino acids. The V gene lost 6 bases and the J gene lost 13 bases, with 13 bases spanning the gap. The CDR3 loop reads CASSSPGTQFF. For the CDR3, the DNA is TGTGCCAGCAGCAGTCCGGGGACCCAGTTCTTC.

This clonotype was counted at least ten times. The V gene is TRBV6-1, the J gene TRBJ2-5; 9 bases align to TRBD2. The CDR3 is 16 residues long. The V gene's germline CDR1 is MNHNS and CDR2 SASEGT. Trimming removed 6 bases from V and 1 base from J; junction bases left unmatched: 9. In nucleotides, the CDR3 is TGTGCCAGCAGACAAATAGCGGGAGAGATCCAAGAGACCCAGTACTTC. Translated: CASRQIAGEIQETQYF.

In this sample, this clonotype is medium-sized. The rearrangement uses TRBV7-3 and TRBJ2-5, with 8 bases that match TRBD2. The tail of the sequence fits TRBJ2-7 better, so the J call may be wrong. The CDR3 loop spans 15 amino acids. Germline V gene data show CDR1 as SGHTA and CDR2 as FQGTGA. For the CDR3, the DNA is TGTGCCAGCAGCGCAGTGACGGGGGGGTCCTACGAGCAGTACTTC. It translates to CASSAVTGGSYEQYF.

CDR3 sequence: CASSLEKTSGQETQYF. The CDR3 DNA sequence: TGTGCCAGCAGTTTAGAAAAGACTAGCGGGCAAGAGACCCAGTACTTC. The chain links TRBV27 to TRBJ2-5; TRBD2 agrees at 10 bases. Looked up from germline, CDR1 is MNHEY and CDR2 is SMNVEV (reference sequence). With V trimmed by 2 bases and J by 2 bases, 5 bases remained unmatched. The CDR3 has 16 amino acids.

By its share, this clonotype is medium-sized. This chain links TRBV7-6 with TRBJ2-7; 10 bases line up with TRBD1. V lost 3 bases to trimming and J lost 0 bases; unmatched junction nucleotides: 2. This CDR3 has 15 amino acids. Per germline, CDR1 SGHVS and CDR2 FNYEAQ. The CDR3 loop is CASSLGQGSSYEQYF. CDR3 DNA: TGTGCCAGCAGCTTGGGACAGGGGAGCTCCTACGAGCAGTACTTC.

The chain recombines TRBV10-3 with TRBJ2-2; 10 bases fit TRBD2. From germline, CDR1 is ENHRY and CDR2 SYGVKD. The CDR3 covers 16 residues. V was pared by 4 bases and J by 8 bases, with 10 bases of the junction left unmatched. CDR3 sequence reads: CAISGSTSGAEGELFF. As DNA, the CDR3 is TGTGCCATCAGTGGATCCACTAGCGGGGCGGAGGGGGAGCTGTTTTTT.

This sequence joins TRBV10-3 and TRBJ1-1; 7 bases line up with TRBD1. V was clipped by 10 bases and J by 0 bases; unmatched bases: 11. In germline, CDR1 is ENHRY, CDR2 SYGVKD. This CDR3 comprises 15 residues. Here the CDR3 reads CATLRTGTLNTEAFF. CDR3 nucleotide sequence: TGTGCCACCCTTAGGACAGGCACTTTGAACACTGAAGCTTTCTTT.

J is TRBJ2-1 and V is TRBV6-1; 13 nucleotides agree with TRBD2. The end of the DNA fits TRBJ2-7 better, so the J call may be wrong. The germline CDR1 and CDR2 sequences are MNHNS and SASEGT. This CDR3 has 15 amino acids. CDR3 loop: CASSERTSGSWEQYF. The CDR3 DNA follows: TGTGCCAGCAGTGAAAGGACTAGCGGGAGCTGGGAGCAGTACTTC.

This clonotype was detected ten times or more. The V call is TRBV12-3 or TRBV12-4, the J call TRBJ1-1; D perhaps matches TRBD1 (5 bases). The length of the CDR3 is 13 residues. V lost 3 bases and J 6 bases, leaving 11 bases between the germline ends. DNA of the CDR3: TGTGCCAGCAGTTTGACAGAATGGGCTGAAGCTTTCTTT. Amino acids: CASSLTEWAEAFF.

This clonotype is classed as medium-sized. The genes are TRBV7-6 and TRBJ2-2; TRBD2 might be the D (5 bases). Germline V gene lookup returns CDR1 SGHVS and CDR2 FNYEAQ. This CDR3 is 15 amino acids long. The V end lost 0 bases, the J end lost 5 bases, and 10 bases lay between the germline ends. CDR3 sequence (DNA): TGTGCCAGCAGCTTAGCGCGGACGGGAACCGGGGAGCTGTTTTTT. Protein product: CASSLARTGTGELFF.

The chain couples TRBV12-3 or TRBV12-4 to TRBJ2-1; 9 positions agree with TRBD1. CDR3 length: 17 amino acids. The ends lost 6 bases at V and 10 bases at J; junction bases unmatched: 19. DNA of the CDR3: TGTGCCAGCAGCCATAAAACCGGGACAGGGCTCTCCTACGAGCAGTTCTTC. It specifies CASSHKTGTGLSYEQFF.

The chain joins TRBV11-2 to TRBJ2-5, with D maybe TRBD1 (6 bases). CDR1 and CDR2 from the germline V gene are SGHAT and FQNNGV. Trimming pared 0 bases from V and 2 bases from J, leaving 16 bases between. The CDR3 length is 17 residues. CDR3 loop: CASSLDYGDRLQETQYF. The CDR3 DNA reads TGTGCCAGCAGCTTAGACTACGGAGACAGGCTACAAGAGACCCAGTACTTC.

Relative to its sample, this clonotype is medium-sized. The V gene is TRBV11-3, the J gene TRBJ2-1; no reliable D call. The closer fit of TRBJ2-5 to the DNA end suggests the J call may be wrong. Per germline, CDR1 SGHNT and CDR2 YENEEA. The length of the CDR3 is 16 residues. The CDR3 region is CASSARPLMGKETQYF. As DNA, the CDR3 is TGTGCCAGCAGCGCCCGGCCGCTTATGGGGAAAGAGACCCAGTACTTC.

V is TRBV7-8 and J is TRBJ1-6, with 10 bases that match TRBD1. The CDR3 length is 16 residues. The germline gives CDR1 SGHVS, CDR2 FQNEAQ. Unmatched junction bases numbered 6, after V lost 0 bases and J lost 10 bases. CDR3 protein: CASSLAGTGAASPLHF. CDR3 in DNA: TGTGCCAGCAGCTTAGCCGGGACAGGGGCGGCCTCACCCCTCCACTTT. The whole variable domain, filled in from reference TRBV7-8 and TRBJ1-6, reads GAGVSQSPRYKVAKRGQDVALRCDPISGHVSLFWYQQALGQGPEFLTYFQNEAQLDKSGLPSDRFFAERPEGSVSTLKIQRTQQEDSAVYLCASSLAGTGAASPLHFGNGTRLTVT.